The next 12 T cell receptor beta chains were all read from a single sample in a study of vaccination and CD4 T cells after COVID-19 (dated by TCRdb to the early 2020s). The treatment or condition label corresponds to: roughly 10-day PBMC culture with coronavirus spike peptide pools or control peptides (ViraFEST assay). To prepare the library, PCR was applied. The run used an Illumina iSeq 100. DNA from cultured CD4+ T cells was subjected to TCR sequencing with the Oncomine TCR Beta short-read assay at the Johns Hopkins FTIC core. TCRdb reprocessing: public reads trimmed at Q25 with fastp, clones called with MiXCR, in-frame beta chains kept. CDR3 protein sequences are deduplicated, and each keeps its most common genes and DNA. Counted in this sample were under 20,000 distinct CDR3 sequences; about 51% of them appeared once. The ten biggest clones cover around 21% of the sample. No cognate antigen is known for these TCRs.

This material consisted of CD4+ T cells from blood, cultured in vitro, taken before SARS-CoV-2 vaccination. The origin of the receptors is a human donor who had recovered from COVID-19.

This clonotype was recorded a few times. The chain uses TRBV6-4 and TRBJ2-3, with TRBD2 identical over 7 bases. This CDR3 has 16 residues. V gave up 3 bases and J gave up 1 base; unmatched junction bases: 7. Looked up from germline, CDR1 is MRHNA and CDR2 is SNTAGT. The CDR3 is CASSEGPSGGTDTQYF. The CDR3 bases are TGTGCCAGCAGTGAGGGGCCTAGCGGCGGCACAGATACGCAGTATTTT.

The chain combines TRBV6-1 with TRBJ1-1; D not resolved. The CDR3 extends over 12 amino acids. Trimming removed 8 bases at V and 0 bases at J, with 7 bases between. Germline V gene lookup returns CDR1 MNHNS and CDR2 SASEGT. The DNA for the CDR3 is TGTGCCAGCCTCAGGATGAACACTGAAGCTTTCTTT. It specifies CASLRMNTEAFF.

The rearrangement uses TRBV27 and TRBJ1-5, with 7 nucleotides matching TRBD1. The CDR3 consists of 14 residues. Germline CDR1 MNHEY, CDR2 SMNVEV (reference sequence). Unmatched junction bases numbered 9, after V lost 7 bases and J lost 6 bases. The chain's CDR3 is CASILGTAPQPQHF. The CDR3 nucleotides are TGTGCCAGCATCCTAGGGACAGCACCTCAGCCCCAGCATTTT.

J is TRBJ2-1 and V is TRBV6-2 or TRBV6-3; D tentatively fits TRBD1 or TRBD2 (5 bases each). The CDR3 loop spans 12 amino acids. CDR1 MNHEY and CDR2 SVGEGT come from the germline V gene. V lost 7 bases and J 9 bases, leaving 13 bases between the germline ends. The CDR3, as DNA: TGTGCCAGCACTGAGGGGAATGGTGAGCAGTTCTTC. Amino acids: CASTEGNGEQFF.

The genes are TRBV30 and TRBJ1-1, with D possibly TRBD1 on 5 matching bases. The ends were cut back, 5 bases at V and 11 bases at J, with 15 bases in the middle. The length of the CDR3 is 11 residues. CDR1 GTSNPN and CDR2 SVGIG come from the germline V gene (reference sequence). In DNA form, the CDR3 reads TGTGCCTGGGGCAGAACTCGGGGGGCTTTCTTT. Translation: CAWGRTRGAFF.

The gene calls are TRBV20-1 and TRBJ2-7; 7 bases match TRBD1. J was trimmed by 5 bases and V by 3 bases; bases with no gene match: 10. This CDR3 region has 14 residues. Per the germline V gene, CDR1 is DFQATT and CDR2 is SNEGSKA (reference sequence). The CDR3 is CSASEGASRNEQYF. In DNA form, the CDR3 reads TGCAGTGCTAGTGAGGGGGCCTCCCGGAACGAGCAGTACTTC.

The gene calls are TRBV7-9 and TRBJ2-5, with D hard to call. The CDR3 length is 11 residues. CDR1 is SEHNR and CDR2 is FQNEAQ in the germline V gene (reference sequence). The germline V and J ends were trimmed by 2 bases and 5 bases, with 3 bases remaining between them. CDR3 amino acids: CASSLLETQYF. CDR3 DNA sequence: TGTGCCAGCAGCTTACTCGAGACCCAGTACTTC.

This chain connects TRBV6-1 to TRBJ2-3, with unresolved D. V was cut by 6 bases and J by 5 bases, with 18 bases left in between. CDR1 and CDR2 from the germline V gene are MNHNS and SASEGT. The CDR3 is 15 residues long. The CDR3 DNA reads TGTGCCAGCAGAAGGTGGGAAGGCTCGGGAGATACGCAGTATTTT. Its translation: CASRRWEGSGDTQYF.

This clonotype was recorded only once. V usage is TRBV28 and J usage is TRBJ2-7; TRBD2 is a possible D gene (6 bases). Germline V gives CDR1 MDHEN, CDR2 SYDVKM. This CDR3 comprises 16 residues. The V gene lost 6 bases and the J gene lost 0 bases, with 18 bases spanning the gap. CDR3 in amino acids: CASRPLPGTGSYEQYF. The CDR3 DNA sequence: TGTGCCAGCAGACCCCTGCCGGGGACTGGCTCCTACGAGCAGTACTTC.

The chain links TRBV18 to TRBJ2-3; D gene uncertain. The CDR3 totals 17 residues. Germline loops: CDR1 KGHSH, CDR2 LQKENI. The ends were cut back, 1 base at V and 0 bases at J, with 14 bases in the middle. CDR3 DNA: TGTGCCAGCTCACCACGCTTCCAGACTTCTAGCACAGATACGCAGTATTTT. Translation gives CASSPRFQTSSTDTQYF.

The V gene is TRBV7-3, the J gene TRBJ2-3, with D hard to call. Trimming shortened V by 4 bases and J by 0 bases, and 5 bases separated the two germline ends. CDR3 length: 13 amino acids. Germline CDR1 SGHTA, CDR2 FQGTGA. CDR3 sequence: CASSYGSTDTQYF. The CDR3 coding sequence is TGTGCCAGCAGCTATGGGAGCACAGATACGCAGTATTTT.

The V call is TRBV29-1, the J call TRBJ2-7; no clear D gene. Deletions cut 6 bases from V and 1 base from J, with 4 bases between. CDR1 is SQVTM and CDR2 is ANQGSEA in the germline V gene. The CDR3 extends over 10 amino acids. CDR3 protein: CSVDSYEQYF. The CDR3 coding sequence is TGCAGCGTCGATTCCTACGAGCAGTACTTC.